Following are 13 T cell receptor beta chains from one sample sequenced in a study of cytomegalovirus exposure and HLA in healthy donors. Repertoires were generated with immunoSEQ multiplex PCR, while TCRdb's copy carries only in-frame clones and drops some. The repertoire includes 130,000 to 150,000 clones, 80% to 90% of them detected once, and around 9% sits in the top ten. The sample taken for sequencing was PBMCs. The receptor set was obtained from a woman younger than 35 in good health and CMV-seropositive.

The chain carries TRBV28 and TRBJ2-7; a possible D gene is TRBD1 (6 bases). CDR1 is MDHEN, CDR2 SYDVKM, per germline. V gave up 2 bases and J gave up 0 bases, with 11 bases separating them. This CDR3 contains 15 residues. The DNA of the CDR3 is TGTGCCAGCAGTTTAAGGACAGTTTCCTCCTACGAGCAGTACTTC. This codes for CASSLRTVSSYEQYF.

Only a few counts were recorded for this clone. The CDR3 DNA sequence: TGTGCCACAAGGGACAGGCCGCCCGACTACACCTTC. Protein sequence: CATRDRPPDYTF. This chain connects TRBV10-3 to TRBJ1-2; 8 bases line up with TRBD1. This CDR3 has 12 amino acids. Germline CDR1 reads ENHRY; CDR2 reads SYGVKD. With V trimmed by 10 bases and J by 10 bases, 11 bases remained unmatched.

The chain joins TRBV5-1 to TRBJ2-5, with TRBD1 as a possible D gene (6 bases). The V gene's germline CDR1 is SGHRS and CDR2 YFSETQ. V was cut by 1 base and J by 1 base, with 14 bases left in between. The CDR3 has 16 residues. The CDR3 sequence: CASSLMAGAFQETQYF. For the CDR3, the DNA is TGCGCCAGCAGCTTGATGGCAGGGGCCTTCCAAGAGACCCAGTACTTC.

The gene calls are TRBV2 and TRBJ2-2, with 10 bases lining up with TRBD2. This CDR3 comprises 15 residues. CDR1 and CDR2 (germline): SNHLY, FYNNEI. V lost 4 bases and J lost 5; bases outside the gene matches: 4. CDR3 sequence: CASSATSGLTGELFF. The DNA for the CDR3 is TGTGCCAGCAGTGCGACTAGCGGGCTTACCGGGGAGCTGTTTTTT.

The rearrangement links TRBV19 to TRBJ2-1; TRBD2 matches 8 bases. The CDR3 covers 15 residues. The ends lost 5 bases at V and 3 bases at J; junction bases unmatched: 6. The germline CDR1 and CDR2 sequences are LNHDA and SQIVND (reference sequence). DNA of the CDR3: TGTGCCAGTAGTCCCCAGCGGGGGAACTACAATGAGCAGTTCTTC. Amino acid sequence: CASSPQRGNYNEQFF.

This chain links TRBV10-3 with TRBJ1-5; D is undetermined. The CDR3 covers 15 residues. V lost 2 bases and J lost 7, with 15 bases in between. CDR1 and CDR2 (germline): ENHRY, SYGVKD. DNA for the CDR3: TGTGCCATCAGTGAGACGAGAGGAACCCTGCAGCCCCAGCATTTT. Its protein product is CAISETRGTLQPQHF.

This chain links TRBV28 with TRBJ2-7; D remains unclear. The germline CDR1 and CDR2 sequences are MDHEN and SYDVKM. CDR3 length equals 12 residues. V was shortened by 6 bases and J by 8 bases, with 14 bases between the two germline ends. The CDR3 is CASSLRSSKQYF. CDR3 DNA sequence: TGTGCCAGCAGCTTGAGGTCGAGTAAGCAGTACTTC.

DNA for the CDR3: TGTGCCAGCAGGATACGGGGGAGGGGACGCTATAATTCACCCCTCCACTTT. Translating it yields CASRIRGRGRYNSPLHF. The gene calls are TRBV28 and TRBJ1-6, with D possibly being TRBD1 (5 bases). Germline V CDR1 and CDR2: MDHEN, SYDVKM. The CDR3 loop spans 17 amino acids. The V and J ends lost 6 bases and 3 bases respectively, with 18 bases between them. Full variable domain (rest looked up from reference TRBV28 and TRBJ1-6): DVKVTQSSRYLVKRTGEKVFLECVQDMDHENMFWYRQDPGLGLRLIYFSYDVKMKEKGDIPEGYSVSREKKERFSLILESASTNQTSMYLCASRIRGRGRYNSPLHFGNGTRLTVT.

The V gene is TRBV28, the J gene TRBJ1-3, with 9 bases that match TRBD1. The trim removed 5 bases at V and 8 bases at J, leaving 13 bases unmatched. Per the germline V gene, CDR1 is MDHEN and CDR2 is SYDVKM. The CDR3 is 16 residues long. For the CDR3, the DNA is TGTGCCAGCAGTCCACAGGGGGCCGGTTATGGGGACACCATATATTTT. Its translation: CASSPQGAGYGDTIYF.

The CDR3 nucleotides read TGTGCCAGCAGCTTAGAGGATCGGGGCACTGAAGCTTTCTTT. As protein: CASSLEDRGTEAFF. The chain couples TRBV5-8 to TRBJ1-1; D uncertain. The length of the CDR3 is 14 residues. Germline lookup yields CDR1 SGHTS and CDR2 YDEGEE. Deletions cut 2 bases from V and 4 bases from J, with 12 bases between.

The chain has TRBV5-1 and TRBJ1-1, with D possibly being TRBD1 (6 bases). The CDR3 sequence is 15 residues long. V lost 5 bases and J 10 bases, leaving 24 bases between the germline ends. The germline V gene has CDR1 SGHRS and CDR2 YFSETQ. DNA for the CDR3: TGCGCCAGCAGGGAAACACGAGGGGGTTTTATGGCAGCTTTCTTT. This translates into CASRETRGGFMAAFF.

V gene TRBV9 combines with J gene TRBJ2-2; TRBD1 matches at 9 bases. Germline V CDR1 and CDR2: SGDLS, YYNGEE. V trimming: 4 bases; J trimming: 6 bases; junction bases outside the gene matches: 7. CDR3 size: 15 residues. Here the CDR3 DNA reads TGTGCCAGCAGCTTCGGGACAGGGCTGTCCGGGGAGCTGTTTTTT. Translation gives CASSFGTGLSGELFF.

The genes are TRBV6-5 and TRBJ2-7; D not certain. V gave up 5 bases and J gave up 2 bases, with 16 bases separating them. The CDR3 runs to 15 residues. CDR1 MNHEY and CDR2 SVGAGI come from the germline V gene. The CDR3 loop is CASSPAEGAAYEQYF. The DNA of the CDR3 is TGTGCCAGCAGTCCGGCGGAAGGTGCGGCCTACGAGCAGTACTTC.